This T cell receptor (beta chain) was profiled in a study of metastatic and nonmetastatic thyroid tumors (dated by TCRdb to the early 2020s). Study-level background: The researchers compared repertoires between peripheral blood samples and tumor or nodule tissue samples from patients with malignant or benign thyroid disease.

Paper-wide results and their limitations: In both blood and tumor samples, TCR beta diversity was reported to be significantly higher in malignant tumors than in benign nodules.

Libraries were prepared through PCR. TCRdb records Illumina HiSeq 4000 as the sequencer. High-throughput sequencing was used to profile the TCR beta-chain CDR3 region of every patient. As for the original processing: Drawing on CDR3 differences between clinicopathological groups, the researchers built a classifier meant to tell apart patients with distant-metastatic papillary thyroid cancer. The Shannon index was used to assess repertoire diversity, and the Morisita-Horn index was used to assess tumor-blood repertoire similarity. TCRdb trimmed the raw reads at Q25, called clones with MiXCR and kept productive beta chains. TCRdb, not the original authors, processed these V and J calls. This sample gives tens of thousands of clones in total; about 29% of them show up just once. The top ten constitute 11% of the sample. None of the patients had been given any treatment before thyroid surgery. Using T-cell receptor beta sequencing, the researchers looked back retrospectively at clinical samples from patients, gathered between about 2011 and 2019.

Ten or more counts support this clone. Its antigen is still unknown. Base qualities were left out, and no much larger clone turns up one base away. Cut back by 4 bases and 0 bases, the V and J ends lie 8 bases apart. Reading the germline V gene gives CDR1 SGHTA and CDR2 FQGTGA. Counted from cysteine to phenylalanine, this CDR3 has 14 amino acids. Only the CDR3 DNA is retained, 42 bases long and in frame from the first base. The sequence joins TRBV7-3 to TRBJ2-3; the D gene assignment is ambiguous. Sequenced material: blood. The source is a male donor with papillary thyroid cancer or a benign thyroid nodule (not recorded which). Some clones in this sample may be carry-over from other donors' samples. The CDR3 in this case is CASSSRQSTDTQYF. In nucleotides, the sequence is TGTGCCAGCAGCTCTAGGCAAAGCACAGATACGCAGTATTTT.